What follows is one TCR beta chain and its context. Its matching antigen is unknown. Using constant-segment primers, 5'RACE produced TCR alpha and TCR beta cDNA libraries carrying sample barcodes and UMIs. MiXCR, run by TCRdb on the 5' RACE reads, gives a single entry per CDR3 protein. The repertoire consists of fewer than 200,000 distinct CDR3 sequences, with 10% to 15% occurring once and the leading ten covering roughly 3.3%. V lost 4 bases and J lost 7, with 12 bases in between. This CDR3 has 13 amino acids. From germline, CDR1 is SGHTA and CDR2 FQGNSA. This sample was included in a study of T-cell memory formation after mild COVID-19. Study in general: Largely donor-specific sequence clusters came from two donors. Study conclusions and caveats: There was a balanced CD4/CD8 profile in clones contracting day 15 to 85, and later expanders leaned CD4+.

V usage is TRBV7-2 and J usage is TRBJ2-3; D not resolved. The material sequenced was PBMCs or a T cell subset sorted from them (not recorded which). The receptor was derived from a man aged 18 to 29 who had mild COVID-19 (a few samples of this study predate the infection). Cell type and time point are not known. DNA for the CDR3: TGTGCCAGCAGCTCCGCCCCACAAAATACGCAGTATTTT. The encoded protein is CASSSAPQNTQYF.